This T cell receptor (beta chain) originates from a study of cytomegalovirus exposure and HLA in healthy donors. Study-wide results and caveats: Reportedly, cytomegalovirus status was diagnosed with high sensitivity and specificity. It was approximately 170 TCR beta chains that were listed as cytomegalovirus-associated.

This CDR3 is 14 amino acids long. After removal of 3 bases from V and 9 bases from J, the junction contained 7 bases not matched to a gene. Germline loops: CDR1 KGHSH, CDR2 LQKENI. Regarding this clone: Its antigen remains unidentified.

The repertoire was sequenced with immunoSEQ multiplex PCR; TCRdb's copy has only in-frame clones and lacks some. The table has approximately 110,000 clones, 90% to 95% seen once. The chain has TRBV18 and TRBJ2-1; 8 bases align to TRBD1. The receptor comes from a woman aged 18-29 years in good health and CMV-seronegative. The sequenced sample consisted of PBMCs. In DNA, the CDR3 is TGTGCCAGCTCACCCATCGCAGGGGGCCGTGAGCAGTTCTTC. This sequence encodes CASSPIAGGREQFF. The variable domain in full, with the rest retrieved from reference TRBV18 and TRBJ2-1, is NAGVMQNPRHLVRRRGQEARLRCSPMKGHSHVYWYRQLPEEGLKFMVYLQKENIIDESGMPKERFSAEFPKEGPSILRIQQVVRGDSAAYFCASSPIAGGREQFFGPGTRLTVL.